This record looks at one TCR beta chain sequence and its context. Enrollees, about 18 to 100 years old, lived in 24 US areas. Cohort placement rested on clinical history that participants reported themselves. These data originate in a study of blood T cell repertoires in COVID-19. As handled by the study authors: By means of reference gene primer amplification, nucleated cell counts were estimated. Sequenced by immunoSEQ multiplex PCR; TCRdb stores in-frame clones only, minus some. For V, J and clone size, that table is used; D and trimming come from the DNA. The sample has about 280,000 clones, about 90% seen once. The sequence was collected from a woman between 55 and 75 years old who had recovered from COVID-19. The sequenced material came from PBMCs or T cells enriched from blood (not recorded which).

The CDR3, as DNA: TGTGCCAGCTCACCGGAGAGGGACAGGGGGCCCCAGCATTTT. It is translated as CASSPERDRGPQHF. The chain joins TRBV18 to TRBJ1-5, with 10 bases matching TRBD1. This CDR3 spans 14 amino acids. The junction had 5 bases not matched to a gene; V was cut back by 3 bases and J by 9 bases. Germline V gene lookup returns CDR1 KGHSH and CDR2 LQKENI.